There are a few counts of the clone carrying this T cell receptor (beta chain). Its specificity is not known. A second PCR, run for about 6 to 12 cycles, used a sample-barcoded 5' primer plus a J-beta primer mix. TCRdb re-analysed the 5' RACE reads in MiXCR, keeping a single row per CDR3 protein. The table includes approximately 1,000,000 distinct CDR3 sequences, more than 30% detected once. CDR1 is SGHKS, CDR2 YYEKEE, per germline (reference sequence). V was shortened by 3 bases and J by 3 bases, with 21 bases between the two germline ends. The CDR3 is made up of 17 amino acids. These data come from a study of blood T cells in healthy people across ages. Whole-study results and caveats: More naive CD4+ cells and higher diversity marked long-lived donors relative to aged donors.

This TCR was recovered from a man aged 18 to 30 in good health. Input material: blood. V usage is TRBV5-5 and J usage is TRBJ1-1; no clear D. Written as DNA, the CDR3 is TGTGCCAGCAGCTCCTACAGTGTCGGGCTTGGGGACACTGAAGCTTTCTTT. It yields the protein CASSSYSVGLGDTEAFF.